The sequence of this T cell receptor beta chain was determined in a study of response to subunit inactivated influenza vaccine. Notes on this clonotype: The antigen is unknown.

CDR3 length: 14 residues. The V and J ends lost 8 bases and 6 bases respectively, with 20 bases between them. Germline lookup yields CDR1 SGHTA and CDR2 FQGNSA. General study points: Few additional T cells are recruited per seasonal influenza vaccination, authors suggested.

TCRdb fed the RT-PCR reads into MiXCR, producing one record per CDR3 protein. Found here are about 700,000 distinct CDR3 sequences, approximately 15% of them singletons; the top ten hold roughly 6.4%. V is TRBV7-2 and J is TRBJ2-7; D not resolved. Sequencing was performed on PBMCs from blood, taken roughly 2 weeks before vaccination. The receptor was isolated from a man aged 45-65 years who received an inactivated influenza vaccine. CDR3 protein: CASAAAANRPEQYF. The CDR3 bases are TGTGCCAGCGCCGCGGCGGCCAACCGCCCCGAGCAGTACTTC.